This TCR beta chain was identified in a study of OX40 agonist ivuxolimab in advanced cancers. TCRdb's copy holds only in-frame clones and misses some; the assay was immunoSEQ multiplex PCR. Of 85,000 to 100,000 clones listed, about 90% are singletons. Germline assignment: CDR1 MDHEN and CDR2 SYDVKM. The ends lost 10 bases at V and 4 bases at J; junction bases unmatched: 6. There are 13 residues in the CDR3. Sequenced material: CD4+ or CD8+ T cells sorted from blood, taken in a trial of the OX40 agonist ivuxolimab. The chain combines TRBV28 with TRBJ1-3; TRBD1 agrees at 8 bases. This TCR derives from an adult with an advanced solid tumor such as melanoma, head and neck, liver or kidney cancer. The CDR3 protein is CATGRTGGNTIYF. CDR3 bases: TGTGCCACAGGGAGGACAGGGGGAAACACCATATATTTT.